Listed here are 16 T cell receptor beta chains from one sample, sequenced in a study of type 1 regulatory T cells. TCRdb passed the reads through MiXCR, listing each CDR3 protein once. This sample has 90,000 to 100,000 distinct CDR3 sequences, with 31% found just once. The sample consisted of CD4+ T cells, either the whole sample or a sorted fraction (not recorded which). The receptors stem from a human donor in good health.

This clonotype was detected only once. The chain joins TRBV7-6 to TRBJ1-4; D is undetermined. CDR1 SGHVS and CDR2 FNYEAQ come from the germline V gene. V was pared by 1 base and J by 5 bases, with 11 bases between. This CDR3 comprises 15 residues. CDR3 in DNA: TGTGCCAGCAGCTTAGGCGTCACCAAAAATGAAAAACTGTTTTTT. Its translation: CASSLGVTKNEKLFF. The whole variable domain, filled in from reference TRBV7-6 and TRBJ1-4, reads GAGVSQSPRYKVTKRGQDVALRCDPISGHVSLYWYRQALGQGPEFLTYFNYEAQQDKSGLPNDRFSAERPEGSISTLTIQRTEQRDSAMYRCASSLGVTKNEKLFFGSGTQLSVL.

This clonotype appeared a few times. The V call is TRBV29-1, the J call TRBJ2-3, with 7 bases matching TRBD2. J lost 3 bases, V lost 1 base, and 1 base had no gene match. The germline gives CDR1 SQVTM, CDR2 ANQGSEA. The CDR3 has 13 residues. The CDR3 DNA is TGCAGCGTTGAAGCGGGAGGAACAGATACGCAGTATTTT. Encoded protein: CSVEAGGTDTQYF.

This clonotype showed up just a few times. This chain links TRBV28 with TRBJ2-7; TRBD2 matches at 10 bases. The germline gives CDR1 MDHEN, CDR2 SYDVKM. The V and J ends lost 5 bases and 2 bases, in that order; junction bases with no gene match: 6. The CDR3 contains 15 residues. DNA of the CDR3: TGTGCCAGCAGTCCACGAGCGGGAGGGCCCTACGAGCAGTACTTC. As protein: CASSPRAGGPYEQYF.

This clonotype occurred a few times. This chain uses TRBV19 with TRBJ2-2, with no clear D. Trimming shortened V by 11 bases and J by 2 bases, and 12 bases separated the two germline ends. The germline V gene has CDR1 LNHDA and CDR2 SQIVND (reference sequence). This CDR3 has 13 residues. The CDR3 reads CAAPKENTGELFF. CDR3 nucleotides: TGTGCCGCCCCCAAGGAAAACACCGGGGAGCTGTTTTTT.

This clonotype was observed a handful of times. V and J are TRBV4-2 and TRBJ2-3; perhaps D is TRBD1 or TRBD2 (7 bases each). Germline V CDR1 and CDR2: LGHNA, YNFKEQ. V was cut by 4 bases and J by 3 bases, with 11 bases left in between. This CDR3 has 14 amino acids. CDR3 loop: CASSPGGGTDTQYF. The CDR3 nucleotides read TGTGCCAGCAGCCCAGGGGGGGGTACAGATACGCAGTATTTT.

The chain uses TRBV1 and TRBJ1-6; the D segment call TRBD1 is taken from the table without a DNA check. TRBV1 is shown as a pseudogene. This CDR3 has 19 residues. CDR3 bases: TGCACCAGCAGCCACGACCGGGACAGCAAAATCAAAGATAATTCACCCCTCCACTTT. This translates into CTSSHDRDSKIKDNSPLHF.

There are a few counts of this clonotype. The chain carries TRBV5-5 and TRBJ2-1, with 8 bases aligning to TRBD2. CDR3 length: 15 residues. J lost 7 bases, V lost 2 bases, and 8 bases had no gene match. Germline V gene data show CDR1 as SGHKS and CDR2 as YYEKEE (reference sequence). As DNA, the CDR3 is TGTGCCAGCAGCTTCCCGGGACTAGGTGGTAATGAGCAGTTCTTC. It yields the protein CASSFPGLGGNEQFF.

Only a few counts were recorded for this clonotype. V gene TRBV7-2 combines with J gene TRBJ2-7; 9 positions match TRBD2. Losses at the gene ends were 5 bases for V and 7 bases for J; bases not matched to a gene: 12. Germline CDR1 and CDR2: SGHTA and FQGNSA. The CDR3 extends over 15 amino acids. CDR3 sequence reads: CASSDSLAGTGEQYF. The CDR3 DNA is TGTGCCAGCAGCGACTCCCTAGCGGGGACGGGGGAGCAGTACTTC.

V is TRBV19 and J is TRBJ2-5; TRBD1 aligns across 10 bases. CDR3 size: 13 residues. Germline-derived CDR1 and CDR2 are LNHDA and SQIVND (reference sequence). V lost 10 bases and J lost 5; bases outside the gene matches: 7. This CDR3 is CATGQGSRETQYF. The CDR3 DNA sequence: TGTGCCACGGGACAGGGGTCTCGGGAGACCCAGTACTTC. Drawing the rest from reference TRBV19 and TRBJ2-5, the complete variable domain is DGGITQSPKYLFRKEGQNVTLSCEQNLNHDAMYWYRQDPGQGLRLIYYSQIVNDFQKGDIAEGYSVSREKKESFPLTVTSAQKNPTAFYLCATGQGSRETQYFGPGTRLLVL.

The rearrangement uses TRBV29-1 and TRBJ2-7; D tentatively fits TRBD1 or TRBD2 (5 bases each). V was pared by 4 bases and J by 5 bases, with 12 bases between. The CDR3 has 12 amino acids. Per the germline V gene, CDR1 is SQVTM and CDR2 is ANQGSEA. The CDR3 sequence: CSVGWGSNEQYF. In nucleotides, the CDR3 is TGCAGCGTTGGCTGGGGGTCCAACGAGCAGTACTTC.

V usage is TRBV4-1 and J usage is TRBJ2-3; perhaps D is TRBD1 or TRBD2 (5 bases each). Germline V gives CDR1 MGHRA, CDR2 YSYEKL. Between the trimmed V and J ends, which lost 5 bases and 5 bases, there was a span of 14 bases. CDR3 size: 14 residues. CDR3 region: CASSLRPRGDTQYF. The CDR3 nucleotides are TGCGCCAGCAGCTTACGGCCGAGGGGAGATACGCAGTATTTT.

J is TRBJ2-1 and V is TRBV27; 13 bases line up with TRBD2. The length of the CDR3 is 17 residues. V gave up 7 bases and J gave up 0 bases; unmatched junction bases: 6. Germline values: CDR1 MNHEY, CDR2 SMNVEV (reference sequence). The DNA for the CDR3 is TGTGCCAGCATGGGACTAGCGGGAACCCCCTCCTACAATGAGCAGTTCTTC. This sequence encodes CASMGLAGTPSYNEQFF.

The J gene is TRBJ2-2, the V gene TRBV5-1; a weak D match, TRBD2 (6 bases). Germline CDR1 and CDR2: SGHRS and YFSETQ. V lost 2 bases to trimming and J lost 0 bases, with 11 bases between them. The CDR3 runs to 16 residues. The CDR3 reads CASSFSSGTNTGELFF. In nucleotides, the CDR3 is TGCGCCAGCAGCTTCAGTAGCGGAACGAACACCGGGGAGCTGTTTTTT.

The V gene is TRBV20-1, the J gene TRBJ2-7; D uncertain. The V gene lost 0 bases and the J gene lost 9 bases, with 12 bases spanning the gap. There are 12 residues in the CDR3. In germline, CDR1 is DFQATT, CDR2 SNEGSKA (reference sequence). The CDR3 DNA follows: TGCAGTGCTAGAGATCGTCGCAGGAGGCAGTACTTC. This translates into CSARDRRRRQYF.

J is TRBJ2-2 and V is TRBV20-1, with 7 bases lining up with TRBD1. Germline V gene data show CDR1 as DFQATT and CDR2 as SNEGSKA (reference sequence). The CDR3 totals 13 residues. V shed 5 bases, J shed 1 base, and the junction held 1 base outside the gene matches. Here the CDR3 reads CSAYRGNTGELFF. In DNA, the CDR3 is TGCAGTGCTTACAGGGGGAACACCGGGGAGCTGTTTTTT.

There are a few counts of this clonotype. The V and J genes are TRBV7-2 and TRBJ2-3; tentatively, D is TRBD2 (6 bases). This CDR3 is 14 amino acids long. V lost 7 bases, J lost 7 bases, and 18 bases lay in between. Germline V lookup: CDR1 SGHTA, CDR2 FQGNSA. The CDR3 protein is CASTETRGGNTQYF. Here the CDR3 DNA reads TGTGCCAGCACCGAGACTAGAGGCGGGAATACGCAGTATTTT. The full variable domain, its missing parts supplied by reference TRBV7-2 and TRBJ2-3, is GAGVSQSPSNKVTEKGKDVELRCDPISGHTALYWYRQSLGQGLEFLIYFQGNSAPDKSGLPSDRFSAERTGGSVSTLTIQRTQQEDSAVYLCASTETRGGNTQYFGPGTRLTVL.